Presented here are 27 T cell receptor beta chains from one specimen sequenced in a study of T cell changes during pregnancy in multiple sclerosis. The assay was immunoSEQ multiplex PCR, and TCRdb's table has in-frame clones only and misses some. The table shows approximately 92,000 clones, with 85% to 95% occurring only once. Sequenced material: peripheral blood, taken in the first trimester of pregnancy. The receptors shown here come from a female donor with multiple sclerosis, enrolled in a pregnancy study.

This chain joins TRBV5-1 and TRBJ2-1, with a weak D call TRBD2 (7 bases). The CDR3 has 14 amino acids. V was clipped by 4 bases and J by 6 bases, with 14 bases between them. CDR1 is SGHRS, CDR2 YFSETQ, per germline. The DNA of the CDR3 is TGCGCCAGCAGCCCTACCGGGGGGCGCAATGAGCAGTTCTTC. Its translation: CASSPTGGRNEQFF.

The genes are TRBV6-1 and TRBJ2-3; 7 bases align to TRBD1. Germline trimming cut 6 bases from V and 8 bases from J; bases unmatched to any gene: 5. This CDR3 comprises 12 residues. The germline V gene has CDR1 MNHNS and CDR2 SASEGT. The CDR3 bases are TGTGCCAGCAGGTATACAGGGGTTACGCAGTATTTT. It translates to CASRYTGVTQYF.

The V and J genes are TRBV7-8 and TRBJ2-7; 7 bases match TRBD2. This CDR3 has 19 amino acids. Germline CDR1 reads SGHVS; CDR2 reads FQNEAQ. Losses at the gene ends were 1 base for V and 6 bases for J; bases not matched to a gene: 21. The CDR3 DNA reads as TGTGCCAGCAGCTTAGGTGTAGGGACGACTTTTGGGAGGGTACGCGAGCAGTACTTC. This sequence encodes CASSLGVGTTFGRVREQYF.

The chain has TRBV30 and TRBJ2-5; TRBD2 might be the D (6 bases). The CDR3 runs 13 residues. The germline gives CDR1 GTSNPN, CDR2 SVGIG (reference sequence). Trimming shortened V by 7 bases and J by 5 bases, and 17 bases separated the two germline ends. For the CDR3, the DNA is TGTGCCTACGGCGGGGAATTGTCGGAGACCCAGTACTTC. This gives the protein CAYGGELSETQYF.

The chain combines TRBV14 with TRBJ2-5; D might be TRBD2 (5 bases). Germline assignment: CDR1 SGHDN and CDR2 FVKESK. This CDR3 is 11 amino acids long. Trimming left V 6 bases short and J 8 bases short, with 10 bases between. The CDR3 here is CASSSGITQYF. The CDR3 DNA is TGTGCCAGCAGTTCCGGGATCACCCAGTACTTC. The full variable domain, in which reference TRBV14 and TRBJ2-5 provide the parts outside the CDR3, is EAGVTQFPSHSVIEKGQTVTLRCDPISGHDNLYWYRRVMGKEIKFLLHFVKESKQDESGMPNNRFLAERTGGTYSTLKVQPAELEDSGVYFCASSSGITQYFGPGTRLLVL.

The genes are TRBV7-6 and TRBJ2-6, with D maybe TRBD1 (5 bases). V lost 4 bases and J lost 0, with 10 bases in between. The CDR3 totals 16 residues. The germline V gene encodes CDR1 SGHVS and CDR2 FNYEAQ. The CDR3 here is CASSSLGDSGANVLTF. CDR3 nucleotides: TGTGCCAGCAGCTCCCTAGGGGACTCTGGGGCCAACGTCCTGACTTTC.

This clone was found once. The chain recombines TRBV5-1 with TRBJ2-3, with D maybe TRBD1 (5 bases). Germline CDR1 reads SGHRS; CDR2 reads YFSETQ. V was cut by 0 bases and J by 2 bases, with 7 bases left in between. The length of the CDR3 is 14 residues. The CDR3 nucleotides are TGCGCCAGCAGCTTGGCAGGGTCCACAGATACGCAGTATTTT. It specifies CASSLAGSTDTQYF. Filled out from reference TRBV5-1 and TRBJ2-3, the complete variable domain reads KAGVTQTPRYLIKTRGQQVTLSCSPISGHRSVSWYQQTPGQGLQFLFEYFSETQRNKGNFPGRFSGRQFSNSRSEMNVSTLELGDSALYLCASSLAGSTDTQYFGPGTRLTVL.

DNA of the CDR3: TGTGCCACCAGTCGTCCCGGGACAGGGATGGGGCCCCAGTACTTC. It specifies CATSRPGTGMGPQYF. This chain links TRBV15 with TRBJ2-5, with 9 bases lining up with TRBD1. The V segment lost 6 bases and the J segment 9 bases; nucleotides outside the gene matches: 14. Germline lookup yields CDR1 LNHNV and CDR2 YYDKDF (reference sequence). The CDR3 totals 15 residues.

V is TRBV14 and J is TRBJ2-5; 9 bases line up with TRBD2. This CDR3 spans 17 amino acids. Germline V gives CDR1 SGHDN, CDR2 FVKESK. Trimming at V came to 6 bases and at J to 2 bases, leaving 13 bases not matched to a gene. The CDR3 DNA follows: TGTGCCAGCAGACCTTTGCGGGAGGGGAGGGTTCAAGAGACCCAGTACTTC. It encodes CASRPLREGRVQETQYF.

The chain joins TRBV5-1 to TRBJ1-1; 10 bases match TRBD1. The CDR3 totals 17 residues. CDR1 is SGHRS and CDR2 is YFSETQ in the germline V gene. V lost 0 bases and J lost 4; bases outside the gene matches: 9. For the CDR3, the DNA is TGCGCCAGCAGCTTGGTAGGGACAGGGGCCTCCGGCACTGAAGCTTTCTTT. This codes for CASSLVGTGASGTEAFF.

The chain links TRBV2 to TRBJ2-3, with 9 nucleotides matching TRBD1. V lost 0 bases and J lost 6; bases outside the gene matches: 7. Looked up from germline, CDR1 is SNHLY and CDR2 is FYNNEI. The CDR3 runs 16 residues. The CDR3 DNA sequence: TGTGCCAGCAGTGAAGCCAAAGGGACAGGGTTGGATACGCAGTATTTT. Translated: CASSEAKGTGLDTQYF.

As for this clone: Other DNA sequences from this sample encode an identical CDR3 as well. This sequence joins TRBV7-9 and TRBJ1-5; D remains unclear. V was trimmed by 3 bases and J by 7 bases, leaving 7 bases between them. CDR1 is SEHNR and CDR2 is FQNEAQ in the germline V gene (reference sequence). This CDR3 is built from 12 residues. The CDR3 loop reads CASSLGGQPQHF. Here the CDR3 DNA reads TGTGCCAGCAGCTTGGGAGGGCAGCCCCAGCATTTT.

V gene TRBV18 combines with J gene TRBJ1-5; 8 bases are shared with TRBD1. V gave up 2 bases and J gave up 6 bases; unmatched junction bases: 3. CDR1 and CDR2 (germline): KGHSH, LQKENI. The CDR3 length is 14 residues. CDR3 region: CASSPGTGGQPQHF. The CDR3 coding sequence is TGTGCCAGCTCACCAGGAACAGGGGGTCAGCCCCAGCATTTT.

The chain joins TRBV14 to TRBJ1-2; D perhaps matches TRBD1 (6 bases). The CDR3 is 16 amino acids. V dropped 4 bases and J dropped 5 bases, with 20 bases sitting between them. The germline CDR1 and CDR2 sequences are SGHDN and FVKESK. CDR3: CASSPKGAGARYGYTF. The CDR3 DNA follows: TGTGCCAGCAGCCCCAAAGGAGCGGGGGCGAGGTATGGCTACACCTTC.

The chain employs TRBV30 and TRBJ2-7; TRBD1 might be the D (5 bases). The CDR3 consists of 12 residues. The ends were cut back, 3 bases at V and 4 bases at J, with 10 bases in the middle. Looked up from germline, CDR1 is GTSNPN and CDR2 is SVGIG (reference sequence). CDR3 bases: TGTGCCTGGAGACAGGACCTGTACGAGCAGTACTTC. It yields the protein CAWRQDLYEQYF.

The V call is TRBV19, the J call TRBJ1-1; no firm D call. V was shortened by 3 bases and J by 1 base, with 12 bases between the two germline ends. Germline V gene sequence: CDR1 LNHDA, CDR2 SQIVND (reference sequence). The CDR3 extends over 15 amino acids. The CDR3 sequence is CASSMNGGWNTEAFF. The CDR3 DNA reads as TGTGCCAGTAGTATGAACGGAGGGTGGAACACTGAAGCTTTCTTT.

The chain combines TRBV30 with TRBJ1-2; the match to TRBD1 covers 7 bases. The germline gives CDR1 GTSNPN, CDR2 SVGIG (reference sequence). The CDR3 runs 13 residues. V lost 3 bases and J lost 7; bases outside the gene matches: 8. The CDR3 protein is CAWRLPGQPGYTF. Here the CDR3 DNA reads TGTGCCTGGAGACTGCCGGGACAGCCTGGCTACACCTTC.

The chain is built from TRBV5-4 and TRBJ2-4; D gene uncertain. Trimming cost V 3 bases and J 4 bases, with 2 bases left between them. The CDR3 runs 11 residues. Germline V CDR1 and CDR2: SGHNT, YYREEE (reference sequence). For the CDR3, the DNA is TGTGCCAGCAGCTCTAAAAACATTCAGTACTTC. Its protein is CASSSKNIQYF. Variable domain in full (rest from reference TRBV5-4 and TRBJ2-4): ETGVTQSPTHLIKTRGQQVTLRCSSQSGHNTVSWYQQALGQGPQFIFQYYREEENGRGNFPPRFSGLQFPNYSSELNVNALELDDSALYLCASSSKNIQYFGAGTRLSVL.

The chain recombines TRBV6-4 with TRBJ2-2, with D possibly TRBD2 on 5 matching bases. Trimming shortened V by 5 bases and J by 4 bases, and 11 bases separated the two germline ends. The germline CDR1 and CDR2 sequences are MRHNA and SNTAGT. The CDR3 has 14 amino acids. The CDR3 DNA sequence: TGTGCCAGCAGTCTAGCCCGGGGCACCGGGGAGCTGTTTTTT. This sequence encodes CASSLARGTGELFF.

This chain connects TRBV7-9 to TRBJ2-2; 8 bases map to TRBD1. V dropped 7 bases and J dropped 4; count of bases not matched to a gene: 8. CDR3 length equals 15 residues. The germline V gene encodes CDR1 SEHNR and CDR2 FQNEAQ (reference sequence). The CDR3 DNA reads as TGTGCCAGCATAAAGTCCGGACAGGGCACCGGGGAGCTGTTTTTT. It translates to CASIKSGQGTGELFF.

CDR3 sequence (DNA): TGTGCCAGCAGCCAAGTTGCCCCGACAGCGTCCTACGAGCAGTACTTC. Its protein product is CASSQVAPTASYEQYF. The V call is TRBV4-2, the J call TRBJ2-7; perhaps TRBD1 as D (5 bases). The CDR3 is 16 residues long. Germline V CDR1 and CDR2: LGHNA, YNFKEQ. The V gene lost 1 base and the J gene lost 1 base, with 14 bases spanning the gap.

The sample holds one count of this clone. The gene calls are TRBV30 and TRBJ1-3, with D uncertain. CDR3 length equals 12 residues. Germline-derived CDR1 and CDR2 are GTSNPN and SVGIG (reference sequence). V lost 2 bases and J lost 1, with 3 bases in between. CDR3 sequence reads: CAWSPSGNTIYF. The CDR3 DNA is TGTGCCTGGAGTCCTTCTGGAAACACCATATATTTT.

The chain is built from TRBV9 and TRBJ2-1; D possibly corresponds to TRBD2 (7 bases). Trimming stripped 0 bases from V and 9 bases from J, with 16 bases between. Germline lookup yields CDR1 SGDLS and CDR2 YYNGEE. CDR3 length equals 15 residues. This CDR3 is CASSVGGGEVSEQFF. CDR3 bases: TGTGCCAGCAGCGTAGGAGGGGGGGAGGTCTCTGAGCAGTTCTTC.

In its sample, this clone was seen a few times. V and J are TRBV6-6 and TRBJ2-7; 10 nucleotides match TRBD2. CDR3 size: 14 residues. Trimming at V came to 6 bases and at J to 6 bases, leaving 8 bases not matched to a gene. CDR1 and CDR2 from the germline V gene are MNHNY and SVGAGI (reference sequence). The CDR3 DNA sequence: TGTGCCAGCAGACCCCTAGCGGGAGTTGGCGAGCAGTACTTC. It is translated as CASRPLAGVGEQYF.

The chain carries TRBV29-1 and TRBJ2-3, with 7 bases aligning to TRBD2. CDR3 size: 13 residues. V was pared by 7 bases and J by 6 bases, with 10 bases of the junction left unmatched. Germline V gene lookup returns CDR1 SQVTM and CDR2 ANQGSEA. In DNA, the CDR3 is TGCAGCGCTGGGTGGGGGGGAGGCGATACGCAGTATTTT. It translates to CSAGWGGGDTQYF.

The J gene is TRBJ2-1, the V gene TRBV6-4; 8 bases are a match to TRBD2. With V trimmed by 2 bases and J by 7 bases, 7 bases remained unmatched. The CDR3 runs to 15 residues. CDR1 and CDR2 (germline): MRHNA, SNTAGT. The CDR3 bases are TGTGCCAGCAGTGACGAAGCGGGAGCTCGGAATGAGCAGTTCTTC. This sequence encodes CASSDEAGARNEQFF.

The chain is built from TRBV4-3 and TRBJ2-5; TRBD2 agrees at 10 bases. V shed 4 bases and J 1 base; nucleotides not matched to a gene: 9. This CDR3 comprises 17 residues. Germline V lookup: CDR1 LGHNA, CDR2 YSLEER. CDR3 coding DNA: TGCGCCAGCAGCCGGGGGGGACTAGCGATGATCCAAGAGACCCAGTACTTC. This sequence encodes CASSRGGLAMIQETQYF.